This TCR beta chain emerged from a study of blood T cells in healthy people across ages. Every donor provided around 10 milliliters of peripheral blood. Using a J-beta primer mix together with a sample-barcoded 5' primer, a second PCR was run for roughly 6 to 11 cycles. MiXCR, run by TCRdb on the 5' RACE reads, gives a single entry per CDR3 protein. The sample lists some 930,000 distinct CDR3 sequences, approximately 32% seen once, with about 9.4% in the top ten. CDR1 LNHNV and CDR2 YYDKDF come from the germline V gene (reference sequence). This CDR3 comprises 15 residues. Trimming removed 1 base at V and 7 bases at J, with 16 bases between. Only a few counts were recorded for this clonotype. This sample also belongs to another study, concerning T cells of mothers and their children. That source adds: Regardless of relatedness, pairs show thymic selection shaping TCR recombination output in a similar manner.

The clonotype originates from a woman aged 35 to 49 in good health. Sequenced: blood. This chain connects TRBV15 to TRBJ2-5, with TRBD2 as a possible D gene (5 bases). Here the CDR3 DNA reads TGTGCCACCAGCAGAGGTCCCGTTCTTGGAGGGACCCAGTACTTC. Protein sequence: CATSRGPVLGGTQYF.